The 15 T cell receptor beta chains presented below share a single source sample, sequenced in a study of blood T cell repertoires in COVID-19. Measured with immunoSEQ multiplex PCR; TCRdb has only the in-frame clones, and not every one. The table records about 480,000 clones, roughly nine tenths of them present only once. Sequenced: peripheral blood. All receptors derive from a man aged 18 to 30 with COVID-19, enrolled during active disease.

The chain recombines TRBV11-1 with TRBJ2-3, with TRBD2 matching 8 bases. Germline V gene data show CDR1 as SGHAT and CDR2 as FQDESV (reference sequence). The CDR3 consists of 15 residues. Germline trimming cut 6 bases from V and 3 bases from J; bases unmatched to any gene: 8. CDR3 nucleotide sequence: TGTGCCAGCAGACCTTCTATAGCGGGAACAGATACGCAGTATTTT. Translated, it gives CASRPSIAGTDTQYF.

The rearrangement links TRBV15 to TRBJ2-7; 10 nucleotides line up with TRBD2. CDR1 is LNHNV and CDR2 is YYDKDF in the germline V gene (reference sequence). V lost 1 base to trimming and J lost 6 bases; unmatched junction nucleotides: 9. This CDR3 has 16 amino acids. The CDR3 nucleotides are TGTGCCACCAGCAGAGGCTCGCCGACTAGCGGGTTCGAGCAGTACTTC. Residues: CATSRGSPTSGFEQYF.

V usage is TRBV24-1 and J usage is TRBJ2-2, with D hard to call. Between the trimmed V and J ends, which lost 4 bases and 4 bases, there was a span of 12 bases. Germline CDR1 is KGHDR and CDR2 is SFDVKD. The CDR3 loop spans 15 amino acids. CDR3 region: CATSDPTDFTGELFF. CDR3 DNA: TGTGCCACCAGTGACCCGACTGATTTCACCGGGGAGCTGTTTTTT.

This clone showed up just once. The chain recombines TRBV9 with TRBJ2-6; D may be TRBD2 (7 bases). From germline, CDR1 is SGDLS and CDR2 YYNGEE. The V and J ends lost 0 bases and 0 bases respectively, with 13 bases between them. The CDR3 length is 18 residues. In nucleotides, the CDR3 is TGTGCCAGCAGCGTAGGCGGGGGCCTTCACTCTGGGGCCAACGTCCTGACTTTC. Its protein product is CASSVGGGLHSGANVLTF. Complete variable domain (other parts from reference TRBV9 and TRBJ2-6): DSGVTQTPKHLITATGQRVTLRCSPRSGDLSVYWYQQSLDQGLQFLIQYYNGEERAKGNILERFSAQQFPDLHSELNLSSLELGDSALYFCASSVGGGLHSGANVLTFGAGSRLTVL.

The CDR3 DNA follows: TGTGCCAGCAGCTTAGTGGCGGGGAGCTCCTACAATGAGCAGTTCTTC. Its protein product is CASSLVAGSSYNEQFF. The chain couples TRBV11-2 to TRBJ2-1, with a possible D match to TRBD2 (6 bases). This CDR3 spans 16 amino acids. The V end lost 1 base, the J end lost 0 bases, and 10 bases lay between the germline ends. Germline values: CDR1 SGHAT, CDR2 FQNNGV.

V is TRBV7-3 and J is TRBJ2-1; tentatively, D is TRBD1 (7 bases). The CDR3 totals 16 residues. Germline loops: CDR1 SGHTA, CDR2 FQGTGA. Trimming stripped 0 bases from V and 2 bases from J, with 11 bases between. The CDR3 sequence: CASSLTRGRPYNEQFF. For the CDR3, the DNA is TGTGCCAGCAGCTTAACCAGGGGGAGGCCCTACAATGAGCAGTTCTTC.

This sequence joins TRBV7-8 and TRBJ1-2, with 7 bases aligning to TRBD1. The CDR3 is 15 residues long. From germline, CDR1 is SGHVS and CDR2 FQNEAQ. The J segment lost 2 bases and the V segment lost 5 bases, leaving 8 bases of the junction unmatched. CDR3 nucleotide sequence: TGTGCCAGCAGCCAACAGGGGAGCAACAACTATGGCTACACCTTC. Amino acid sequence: CASSQQGSNNYGYTF.

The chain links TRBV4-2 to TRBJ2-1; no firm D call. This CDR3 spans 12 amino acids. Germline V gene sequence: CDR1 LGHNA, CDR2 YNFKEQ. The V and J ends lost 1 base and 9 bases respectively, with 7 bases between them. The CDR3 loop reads CASSQASGEQFF. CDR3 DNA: TGTGCCAGCAGCCAAGCATCGGGTGAGCAGTTCTTC.

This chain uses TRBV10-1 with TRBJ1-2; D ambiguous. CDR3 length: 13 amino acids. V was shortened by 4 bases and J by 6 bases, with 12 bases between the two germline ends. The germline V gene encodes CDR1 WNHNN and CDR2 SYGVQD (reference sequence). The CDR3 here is CASSAALDDGYTF. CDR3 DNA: TGCGCCAGCAGTGCTGCCCTAGATGATGGCTACACCTTC.

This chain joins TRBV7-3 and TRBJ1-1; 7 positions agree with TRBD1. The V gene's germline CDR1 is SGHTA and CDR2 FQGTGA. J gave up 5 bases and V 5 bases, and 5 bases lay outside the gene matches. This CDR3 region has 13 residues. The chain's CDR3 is CASSAAGGTEAFF. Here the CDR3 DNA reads TGTGCCAGCAGCGCCGCAGGGGGGACTGAAGCTTTCTTT.

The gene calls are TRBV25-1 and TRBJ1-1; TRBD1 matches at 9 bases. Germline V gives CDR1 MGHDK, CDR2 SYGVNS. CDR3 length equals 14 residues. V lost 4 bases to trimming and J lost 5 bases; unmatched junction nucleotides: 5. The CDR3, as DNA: TGTGCCAGCAGTGTACAGGGGGCGCGAACTGAAGCTTTCTTT. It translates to CASSVQGARTEAFF.

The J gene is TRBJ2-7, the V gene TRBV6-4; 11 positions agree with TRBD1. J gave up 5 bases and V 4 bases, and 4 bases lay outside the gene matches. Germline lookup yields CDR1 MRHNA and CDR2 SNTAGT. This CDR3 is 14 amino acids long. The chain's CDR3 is CASSAPDRGHEQYF. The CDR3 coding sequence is TGTGCCAGCAGTGCCCCGGACAGGGGGCACGAGCAGTACTTC.

CDR3: CATSRDQGSEKLFF. In nucleotides, the CDR3 is TGTGCCACCAGCAGAGACCAGGGTTCCGAAAAACTGTTTTTT. The rearrangement joins TRBV15 to TRBJ1-4; D perhaps matches TRBD1 (5 bases). Trimming removed 0 bases at V and 8 bases at J, with 10 bases between. The CDR3 consists of 14 residues. The germline CDR1 and CDR2 sequences are LNHNV and YYDKDF (reference sequence).

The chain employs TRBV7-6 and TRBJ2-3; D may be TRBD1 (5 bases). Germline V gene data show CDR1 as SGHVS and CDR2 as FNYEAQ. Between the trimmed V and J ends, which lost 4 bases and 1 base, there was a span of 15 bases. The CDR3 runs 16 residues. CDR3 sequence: CASSSPQLTGTDTQYF. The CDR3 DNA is TGTGCCAGCAGCTCCCCCCAGCTGACAGGCACAGATACGCAGTATTTT. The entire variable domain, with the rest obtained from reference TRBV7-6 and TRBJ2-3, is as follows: GAGVSQSPRYKVTKRGQDVALRCDPISGHVSLYWYRQALGQGPEFLTYFNYEAQQDKSGLPNDRFSAERPEGSISTLTIQRTEQRDSAMYRCASSSPQLTGTDTQYFGPGTRLTVL.

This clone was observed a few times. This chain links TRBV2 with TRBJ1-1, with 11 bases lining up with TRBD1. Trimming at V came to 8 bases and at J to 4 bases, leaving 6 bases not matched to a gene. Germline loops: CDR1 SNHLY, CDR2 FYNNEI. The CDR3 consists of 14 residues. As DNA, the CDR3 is TGTGCCAGCGGGGACAGGGGGGCGTCCACTGAAGCTTTCTTT. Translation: CASGDRGASTEAFF.